A selection of T cell receptor beta chains follows, all from one sample in a study of blood T cell repertoires in COVID-19. The protocol was immunoSEQ multiplex PCR, while the TCRdb copy is restricted to in-frame clones and leaves out a portion. The sample has 100,000 or so clones; more than 75% are singletons. Sequenced material: peripheral blood. Receptors originate from a man aged 45-65 years with active or convalescent COVID-19. CDR3s include the opening cysteine and the closing phenylalanine or tryptophan. D genes are given only for firm matches. Size values are once, few and many counts, or a class for expanded clones, and some rows have none.

j_gene,d_gene,v_gene,abundance,CDR3nt,CDR3aa
TRBJ1-6,-,TRBV4-1,-,TGCGCCAGCAGCCATGAAGAGAGGAATTCACCCCTCCACTTT,CASSHEERNSPLHF
TRBJ1-6,-,TRBV3-1/TRBV3-2,-,TGTGCCAGCAGCCATGGACAGTTAATTCTTAATTCACCCCTCCACTTT,CASSHGQLILNSPLHF
TRBJ2-7,TRBD1,TRBV7-2,-,TGTGCCAGCAGCCCGGACAGGGTATCCTACGAGCAGTACTTC,CASSPDRVSYEQYF
TRBJ1-1,-,TRBV5-6,-,TGTGCCAGCAGCTTTGACAGGATCAACACTGAAGCTTTCTTT,CASSFDRINTEAFF
TRBJ1-1,TRBD1,TRBV18,-,TGTGCCAGCTCCTCCTCCCGGACAGGGGGCACTGAAGCTTTCTTT,CASSSSRTGGTEAFF
TRBJ2-1,-,TRBV30,-,TGTGCCTGGAGAGATGACAGGTCCTACAATGAGCAGTTCTTC,CAWRDDRSYNEQFF
TRBJ2-1,TRBD1,TRBV4-1,once,TGCGCCAGCAGCCAGCTTTCATCGACAGGGACCATCGATGAGCAGTTCTTC,CASSQLSSTGTIDEQFF
TRBJ2-3,-,TRBV7-9,-,TGTGCCAGCACCCCCGGGTTCTCCACAGATACGCAGTATTTT,CASTPGFSTDTQYF
TRBJ2-1,-,TRBV6-5,-,TGTGCCAGCGCGGGGGCACGGTGGAATGAGCAGTTCTTC,CASAGARWNEQFF
TRBJ2-3,-,TRBV6-6,-,TGTGCCAGCACCGACTGGCGCACAGATACGCAGTATTTT,CASTDWRTDTQYF
TRBJ2-1,-,TRBV28,once,TGTGCCAGCAGTTCCCGGGACACGATAACCAATGAGCAGTTCTTC,CASSSRDTITNEQFF
TRBJ1-4,TRBD1,TRBV2,-,TGTGCCAGCAGGGGGCAGGGGGATGAAAAACTGTTTTTT,CASRGQGDEKLFF
TRBJ2-5,-,TRBV29-1,-,TGCAGCGTTGAGAGCCAGGGTAAAGCAGAGACCCAGTACTTC,CSVESQGKAETQYF
TRBJ2-3,TRBD2,TRBV6-2/TRBV6-3,-,TGTGCCAGCAGCCCTCTGCGGGGGGGCTTCGGAGATACGCAGTATTTT,CASSPLRGGFGDTQYF
TRBJ1-5,TRBD1,TRBV9,-,TGTGCCAGCAGCTTAGGGGACAGCTGGCAGCCCCAGCATTTT,CASSLGDSWQPQHF
TRBJ2-7,-,TRBV7-2,-,TGTGCCAGCAGCTCCCCTAATACCTACGAGCAGTACTTC,CASSSPNTYEQYF
TRBJ2-2,TRBD1,TRBV5-1,-,TGCGCCAGCAGGCCCCGGGGACAGGCTAACACCGGGGAGCTGTTTTTT,CASRPRGQANTGELFF
TRBJ2-2,-,TRBV3-1/TRBV3-2,-,TGTGCCAGCAGCCAACTTGGCAACCCGAACACCGGGGAGCTGTTTTTT,CASSQLGNPNTGELFF
TRBJ1-4,-,TRBV7-9,-,TGTGCCAGCAGACCCCCCCGAGGACAGAATGAAAAACTGTTTTTT,CASRPPRGQNEKLFF
TRBJ2-7,-,TRBV18,-,TGTGCCAGCTCACCTGAGCTTGGTCCCTCTAGGTACGAGCAGTACTTC,CASSPELGPSRYEQYF
TRBJ2-7,TRBD1,TRBV18,once,TGTGCCAGCTCGCCAGGACAGGGGACCTACGAGCAGTACTTC,CASSPGQGTYEQYF
TRBJ1-2,-,TRBV28,-,TGTGCCAGCAGTTCGGACATCTATGGCTACACCTTC,CASSSDIYGYTF
TRBJ2-3,-,TRBV28,-,TGTGCCAGCAGTTTATCCGGGGAAGGGGATACGCAGTATTTT,CASSLSGEGDTQYF
TRBJ2-7,TRBD1,TRBV7-2,once,TGTGCCAGCAGCCCCGGACAGGGGGTCGGCGAGCAGTACTTC,CASSPGQGVGEQYF
TRBJ1-5,TRBD1,TRBV28,-,TGTGCCAGCAGTTTATGGACAGGGCTGTTAGGTCAGCCCCAGCATTTT,CASSLWTGLLGQPQHF
TRBJ1-4,-,TRBV19,-,TGTGCCAGTAGTTCCAGGGCCAGGGGCGCAACTAATGAAAAACTGTTTTTT,CASSSRARGATNEKLFF
TRBJ2-3,-,TRBV4-2,-,TGTGCCAGCAGCCAGCCACAGGGGACTAGCACAGATACGCAGTATTTT,CASSQPQGTSTDTQYF
TRBJ2-3,TRBD2,TRBV28,-,TGTGCCAGCAGACCCCGGACTAGCGGGGGGAATACGCAGTATTTT,CASRPRTSGGNTQYF
TRBJ2-5,TRBD2,TRBV6-5,-,TGTGCCAGCAGTTCCCACCTAGCGGGCAAACAAGAGACCCAGTACTTC,CASSSHLAGKQETQYF
TRBJ1-1,-,TRBV7-2,-,TGTGCCAGCAGCGAGCCCTCGCCAAGGAACACTGAAGCTTTCTTT,CASSEPSPRNTEAFF
TRBJ1-1,TRBD1,TRBV19,-,TGTGCCAGTAGTGTGGACAGGGGGACTGAAGCTTTCTTT,CASSVDRGTEAFF
TRBJ1-1,-,TRBV7-9,-,TGTGCCAGCAGCTTAGGTGGTTCGGAGGCTTTCTTT,CASSLGGSEAFF
TRBJ2-5,-,TRBV9,-,TGTGCCAGCAGCGTAGGTCAGGGGGGAGAGACCCAGTACTTC,CASSVGQGGETQYF
TRBJ2-5,TRBD2,TRBV6-2/TRBV6-3,-,TGTGCCAGCAGTCCAGGAAAATCTAGCGGGGGAGCCCAAGAGACCCAGTACTTC,CASSPGKSSGGAQETQYF
TRBJ1-1,-,TRBV6-1,-,TGTGCCAGCAGTGAATCATTTGAAGCTTTCTTT,CASSESFEAFF